These 21 T cell receptor beta chains were sequenced from one sample in a study of CD8 T cells in ankylosing spondylitis. MiXCR, applied by TCRdb to the 5' RACE reads, yields one record per CDR3 protein. Seen here are just under 350,000 distinct CDR3 sequences, approximately 15% observed once, and the top ten hold 0.95% to 1.4%. The material sequenced was blood, either unsorted or a sorted T cell fraction (not recorded which). The source is a male donor with ankylosing spondylitis or in good health (not recorded which).

This chain joins TRBV5-1 and TRBJ2-7, with 9 bases that match TRBD2. The junction had 7 bases not matched to a gene; V was cut back by 1 base and J by 2 bases. Looked up from germline, CDR1 is SGHRS and CDR2 is YFSETQ. CDR3 size: 16 residues. CDR3 DNA: TGCGCCAGCAGCTTGCTGCCTAGCGGGACCCCCTACGAGCAGTACTTC. It translates to CASSLLPSGTPYEQYF.

The DNA of the CDR3 is TGTGCCAGCAGCCAAGATCCGGGGGAAGGCTACACCTTC. It is translated as CASSQDPGEGYTF. The rearrangement joins TRBV3-1 to TRBJ1-2; tentatively, D is TRBD1 (5 bases). Trimming removed 0 bases from V and 8 bases from J, with 10 bases in between. This CDR3 is 13 amino acids long. Germline-derived CDR1 and CDR2 are LGHDT and YNNKEL (reference sequence).

In this sample, this clonotype turned up many times. The genes are TRBV10-3 and TRBJ2-2; no definite D call. Deletions cut 3 bases from V and 7 bases from J, with 12 bases between. The germline gives CDR1 ENHRY, CDR2 SYGVKD. The CDR3 sequence is 14 residues long. In nucleotides, the CDR3 is TGTGCCATCAGTGAACAAGTGGGGAACGGGGAGCTGTTTTTT. Translated, it gives CAISEQVGNGELFF.

This clonotype was counted between two and nine times. The chain couples TRBV7-2 to TRBJ2-2, with D hard to call. The CDR3 loop spans 14 amino acids. The germline V and J ends were trimmed by 4 bases and 4 bases, with 10 bases remaining between them. Germline loops: CDR1 SGHTA, CDR2 FQGNSA. CDR3 sequence reads: CASSSGRPTGELFF. CDR3 in DNA: TGTGCCAGCAGCTCCGGACGTCCCACCGGGGAGCTGTTTTTT.

Comment on this clonotype: One end of the junction is discordant with germline, which a read error may explain. The chain is built from TRBV5-1 and TRBJ2-6; perhaps TRBD1 as D (5 bases). CDR1 is SGHRS and CDR2 is YFSETQ in the germline V gene. This CDR3 region has 15 residues. The CDR3 DNA reads TGCGCCAGCAGCTCACAAGGTCCTGGGGCCAACATCCTGACTTTC. Translated: CASSSQGPGANILTF. The entire variable domain, with the rest obtained from reference TRBV5-1 and TRBJ2-6, is as follows: KAGVTQTPRYLIKTRGQQVTLSCSPISGHRSVSWYQQTPGQGLQFLFEYFSETQRNKGNFPGRFSGRQFSNSRSEMNVSTLELGDSALYLCASSSQGPGANILTFGAGSRLTVL.

V usage is TRBV5-1 and J usage is TRBJ2-3, with D tentatively TRBD2 (5 bases). The CDR3 extends over 17 amino acids. The V gene lost 3 bases and the J gene lost 2 bases, with 19 bases spanning the gap. CDR1 is SGHRS, CDR2 YFSETQ, per germline. CDR3 residues: CASSSTLGNLHTDTQYF. The CDR3 nucleotides read TGCGCCAGCAGCTCGACCCTCGGGAACCTTCACACAGATACGCAGTATTTT.

CDR3 residues: CSARGGNQPQHF. The DNA for the CDR3 is TGCAGTGCTAGAGGGGGCAATCAGCCCCAGCATTTT. This chain joins TRBV20-1 and TRBJ1-5; unclear D gene. V was trimmed by 1 base and J by 2 bases, leaving 3 bases between them. The germline V gene encodes CDR1 DFQATT and CDR2 SNEGSKA (reference sequence). This CDR3 has 12 amino acids.

The rearrangement uses TRBV5-8 and TRBJ2-3, with D unresolved. The CDR3 covers 15 residues. Deletions cut 2 bases from V and 0 bases from J, with 10 bases between. Germline-derived CDR1 and CDR2 are SGHTS and YDEGEE. CDR3: CASSFVYESTDTQYF. Here the CDR3 DNA reads TGTGCCAGCAGCTTCGTATATGAAAGCACAGATACGCAGTATTTT.

Only a few counts were recorded for this clonotype. The V gene is TRBV6-5, the J gene TRBJ1-2, with a tentative D call TRBD1 (6 bases). The length of the CDR3 is 16 residues. V was cut by 0 bases and J by 0 bases, with 11 bases left in between. Germline V gene lookup returns CDR1 MNHEY and CDR2 SVGAGI. In nucleotides, the CDR3 is TGTGCCAGCAGTTACTCGACAGGAGATCCTAACTATGGCTACACCTTC. Its translation: CASSYSTGDPNYGYTF.

This clonotype was recorded a few times. V usage is TRBV29-1 and J usage is TRBJ2-7; weak D call: TRBD1 (6 bases). Germline loops: CDR1 SQVTM, CDR2 ANQGSEA. Trimming shortened V by 3 bases and J by 1 base, and 13 bases separated the two germline ends. The CDR3 contains 14 residues. The DNA of the CDR3 is TGCAGCGTTGAGGTACAGGGCCATTCCTACGAGCAGTACTTC. Protein: CSVEVQGHSYEQYF.

This clonotype was detected a few times. The CDR3 loop is CSASGQAGSPLHF. CDR3 DNA sequence: TGCAGTGCTAGTGGGCAGGCGGGTTCACCCCTCCACTTT. The gene calls are TRBV20-1 and TRBJ1-6; D is uncertain. CDR3 length equals 13 residues. The germline CDR1 and CDR2 sequences are DFQATT and SNEGSKA (reference sequence). V was cut by 3 bases and J by 9 bases, with 12 bases left in between.

The table lists this clonotype with a few counts. The chain joins TRBV12-3 or TRBV12-4 to TRBJ2-1; D is undetermined. V lost 4 bases, J lost 7 bases, and 14 bases lay in between. This CDR3 is 14 amino acids long. The CDR3 DNA follows: TGTGCCAGCAGTTATACACTACCTCCTAATGAGCAGTTCTTC. Encoded protein: CASSYTLPPNEQFF.

V is TRBV12-3 or TRBV12-4 and J is TRBJ1-2; D gene uncertain. Between the trimmed V and J ends, which lost 1 base and 8 bases, there was a span of 14 bases. The CDR3 is 14 amino acids. Written as DNA, the CDR3 is TGTGCCAGCAGTTTAGTGCCGGGCCGGAAGGGCTACACCTTC. Protein product: CASSLVPGRKGYTF.

This clonotype has at least ten counts. The chain combines TRBV12-3 or TRBV12-4 with TRBJ2-7; TRBD1 is a possible D gene (6 bases). V gave up 0 bases and J gave up 1 base, with 13 bases separating them. The CDR3 runs to 16 residues. Written as DNA, the CDR3 is TGTGCCAGCAGTTTAGCATTAGGGACACCTTCCTACGAGCAGTACTTC. Protein product: CASSLALGTPSYEQYF.

This clonotype was observed a handful of times. This chain joins TRBV12-3 or TRBV12-4 and TRBJ1-2, with D possibly matching TRBD1 (5 bases). V gave up 3 bases and J gave up 8 bases, with 7 bases separating them. The CDR3 length is 11 residues. The CDR3 DNA sequence: TGTGCCAGCAGTTTCGGGGGAGGCTACACCTTC. Amino acids: CASSFGGGYTF.

V usage is TRBV15 and J usage is TRBJ1-5; the D is unclear. This CDR3 has 18 residues. V shed 0 bases and J shed 0 bases, with 15 bases lying between them. Germline-derived CDR1 and CDR2 are LNHNV and YYDKDF (reference sequence). CDR3 sequence reads: CATSRDPLAPFSNQPQHF. The CDR3 DNA reads as TGTGCCACCAGCAGAGATCCCCTGGCACCCTTTAGCAATCAGCCCCAGCATTTT.

The chain has TRBV20-1 and TRBJ1-1, with D perhaps TRBD1 (5 bases). The CDR3 contains 14 residues. Trimming pared 3 bases from V and 0 bases from J, leaving 11 bases between. Germline assignment: CDR1 DFQATT and CDR2 SNEGSKA (reference sequence). The CDR3: CSARLTALNTEAFF. The CDR3 region has the DNA TGCAGTGCTAGGCTGACAGCCTTGAACACTGAAGCTTTCTTT.

The rearrangement uses TRBV5-1 and TRBJ1-3, with a weak D call TRBD1 (5 bases). The V and J ends lost 0 bases and 15 bases respectively, with 16 bases between them. CDR1 and CDR2 (germline): SGHRS, YFSETQ. The CDR3 totals 13 residues. CDR3 sequence (DNA): TGCGCCAGCAGCTTGGACAGCCAGGCGGGACGATATTTT. It codes for CASSLDSQAGRYF.

About this clonotype itself: This clone may be a read error of a much larger clone one base away. The CDR3 nucleotides read TGCGCCAGCAGCCATCCCGGAGAGGGGGCCACTGAAGCTTTCTTT. Its translation: CASSHPGEGATEAFF. The chain couples TRBV4-1 to TRBJ1-1; the match to TRBD1 covers 7 bases. Losses at the gene ends were 3 bases for V and 4 bases for J; bases not matched to a gene: 8. The CDR3 consists of 15 residues. The germline V gene has CDR1 MGHRA and CDR2 YSYEKL.

This clonotype was detected only a few times. This chain uses TRBV3-1 with TRBJ2-1; D tentatively fits TRBD1 or TRBD2 (5 bases each). The CDR3 is made up of 14 amino acids. In germline, CDR1 is LGHDT, CDR2 YNNKEL (reference sequence). V was shortened by 4 bases and J by 6 bases, with 13 bases between the two germline ends. CDR3 in amino acids: CASSPRDGFNEQFF. DNA for the CDR3: TGTGCCAGCAGCCCCCGGGACGGATTCAATGAGCAGTTCTTC.

This clonotype was seen more than once but under ten times. The J gene is TRBJ2-3, the V gene TRBV10-3; no clear D gene. The CDR3 spans 13 residues. The V end lost 0 bases, the J end lost 5 bases, and 6 bases lay between the germline ends. The germline CDR1 and CDR2 sequences are ENHRY and SYGVKD. This CDR3 is CAISESPVDTQYF. DNA of the CDR3: TGTGCCATCAGTGAGTCGCCGGTAGATACGCAGTATTTT.